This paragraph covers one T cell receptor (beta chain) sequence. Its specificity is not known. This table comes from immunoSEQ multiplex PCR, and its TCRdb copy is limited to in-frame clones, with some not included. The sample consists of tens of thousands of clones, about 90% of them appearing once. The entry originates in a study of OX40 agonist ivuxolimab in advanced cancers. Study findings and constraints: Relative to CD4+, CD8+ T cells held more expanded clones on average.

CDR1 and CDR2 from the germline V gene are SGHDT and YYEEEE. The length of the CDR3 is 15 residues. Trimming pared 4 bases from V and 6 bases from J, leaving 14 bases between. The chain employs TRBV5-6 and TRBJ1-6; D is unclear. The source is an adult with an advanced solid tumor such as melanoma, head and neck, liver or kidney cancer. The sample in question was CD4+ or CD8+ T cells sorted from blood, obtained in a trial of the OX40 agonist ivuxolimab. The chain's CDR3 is CASSRAATVNSPLHF. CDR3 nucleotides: TGTGCCAGCAGCCGAGCCGCGACGGTTAATTCACCCCTCCACTTT.